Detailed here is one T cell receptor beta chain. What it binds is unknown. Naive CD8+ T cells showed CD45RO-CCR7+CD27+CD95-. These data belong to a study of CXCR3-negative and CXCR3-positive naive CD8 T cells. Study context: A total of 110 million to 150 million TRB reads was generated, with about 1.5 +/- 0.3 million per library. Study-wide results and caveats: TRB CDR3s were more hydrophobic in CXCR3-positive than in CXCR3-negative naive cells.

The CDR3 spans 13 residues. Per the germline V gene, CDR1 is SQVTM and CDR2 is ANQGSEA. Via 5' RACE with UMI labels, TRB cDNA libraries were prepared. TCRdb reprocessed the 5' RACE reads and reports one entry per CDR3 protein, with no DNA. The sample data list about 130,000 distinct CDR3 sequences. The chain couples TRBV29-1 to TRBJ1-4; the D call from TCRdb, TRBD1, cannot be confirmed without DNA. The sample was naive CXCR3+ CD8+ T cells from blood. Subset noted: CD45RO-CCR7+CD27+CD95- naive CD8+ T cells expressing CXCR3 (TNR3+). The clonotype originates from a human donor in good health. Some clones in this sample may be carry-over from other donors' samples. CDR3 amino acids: CSVRQGADEKLFF.